The following is a T cell receptor beta chain sequence with its context. No antigen is known for it. The record has no base qualities; no much larger clone is one base away. Its CDR3 holds 13 amino acids, cysteine through phenylalanine. The only DNA kept is the CDR3, 39 bases in frame from the first base. V is reduced by 1 base and J by 2 bases, leaving a spacing of 4 bases between them. As encoded in the germline V gene, CDR1 is SGHTA while CDR2 is FQGNSA. This sample's time point label indicates: roughly 24 weeks on oral tofacitinib. The intended sense of this specimen's treatment or condition label: oral pan-JAK inhibitor, 5-10 mg twice daily. Peripheral blood and lesional scalp punch biopsies were obtained from patients with alopecia areata. After PBMCs were isolated by density centrifugation and stained for CD3, CD4 and CD8, a FACSAria was used to sort CD4+ and CD8+ T cells. This sample is part of a study of CD8+ T cells in alopecia areata (dated by TCRdb to 2016 to 2019). In the study overall: Treated patients were enrolled in an open-label pilot trial of oral tofacitinib, 5 to 10 mg twice daily, for moderate-to-severe alopecia areata. Tofacitinib was administered for 6 to 18 months, and 6 months of follow-up off drug were then conducted to assess delayed response and recurrence. For the treated patients, the SALT score, which quantifies what percentage of scalp surface area is affected, served as the measure of disease severity. To study T cell clonal expansion in alopecia areata, the researchers applied high-throughput TCRbeta sequencing to both the C3H/HeJ mouse model and human patients. Human TCRbeta sequencing covered scalp tissue and sorted CD4+ and CD8+ peripheral blood T cells from patchy and totalis/universalis alopecia areata patients and healthy controls. Biopsies were taken from tofacitinib-treated patients at baseline and again at 4 and 24 weeks into treatment, and several of those patients also had a later scalp biopsy. Clonality in the scalp was compared among normal scalp (n=4), patchy alopecia areata scalp (n=8), and alopecia totalis/universalis scalp (n=8). RNA was obtained with the PAXgene miRNA kit for fixed scalp, the miRNeasy kit for PBMCs, and the RNeasy kit for mouse skin. TCRbeta CDR3 regions were amplified by immunoSEQ multiplex PCR with 35 Vbeta forward and 13 Jbeta reverse primers.

Library preparation was by the immunoSEQ multiplex PCR assay. RNA was extracted from all samples and reverse transcribed into cDNA, which served as template for TCR sequencing. SuperScript III was used to make first-strand cDNA, primed with a 2:1 mix of oligo-dT and random hexamers. Amplification bias was assessed with a synthetic immune receptor repertoire, and residual bias was removed computationally. Under the source paper's analysis protocol: Raw reads were preprocessed for error removal, and CDR3 was defined according to IMGT conventions as running from the conserved cysteine to phenylalanine. Clonality was computed as 1 minus the Shannon entropy, with the entropy normalized by log2 of the number of productive unique TCRs. Whether each scalp clone was CD4 or CD8 was inferred by checking scalp TCRbeta sequences against the CD4 and CD8 repertoires from sorted blood. This immuneACCESS table, as held by TCRdb, lists in-frame sequences with V and J called but not all clones. Of the missing ones, under half trace to an unresolved V gene in checked studies; the others have no known cause. Clonal size and the V and J genes are those of that table, whereas D and trimming came from the DNA. Counted in this sample were 90,000 to 130,000 clones; roughly three fifths of them appeared once. The ten largest clones capture 12% of the sample.

The investigation overall reported the following: Because the treated cohort was small and had only one nonresponder, larger studies are needed to examine links between baseline CD8+ expansion and response. Scalp TCR repertoire analysis is complicated because resident alphabeta T cells in normal human skin are also sequenced, whereas mouse skin is dominated by gammadelta T cells. With tofacitinib, both scalp clonality and the number of expanded CD8+ clones among the top 100 scalp clones went down significantly. During tofacitinib treatment, many expanded lesional clones stuck around in both scalp and blood, and this persistence may partly explain why relapse happens after treatment is stopped. Compared with normal scalp, lesional scalp, particularly in alopecia totalis/universalis, had higher clonality and more expanded CD8+ clones, which suggests antigenic drive. Shared TCR sequences between patients were less evident than in mice, which may be partly attributable to HLA diversity in the patient population.

The sequence derives from a human donor with alopecia areata. The V and J genes are TRBV7-2 and TRBJ2-3; a confident D gene designation cannot be given. The specimen comprised CD8+ T cells sorted from blood, sampled at week 24, from a patient treated with tofacitinib. The DNA sequence follows: TGTGCCAGCAGCTTAGGGGTCACAGATACGCAGTATTTT. This yields the protein CASSLGVTDTQYF.